These 19 T cell receptor beta chains share one sample of origin, sequenced in a study of shared clonotypes between healthy human individuals. Generated by immunoSEQ multiplex PCR, the TCRdb table keeps only in-frame clones and is missing some. The profile shows roughly 450,000 clones, 79% of them singletons. The sequencing sample was made of PBMCs. The source of these receptors is a middle-aged woman in good health. Some clones in this sample may be carry-over from other donors' samples.

The V call is TRBV6-5, the J call TRBJ2-5; 10 nucleotides line up with TRBD1. CDR1 and CDR2 from the germline V gene are MNHEY and SVGAGI. This CDR3 spans 13 amino acids. With 6 bases clipped from V and 3 bases from J, the junction kept 1 base outside the gene matches. The CDR3 nucleotides are TGTGCCAGCAGGGGACAGGGGAAAGAGACCCAGTACTTC. Translated, it gives CASRGQGKETQYF.

This chain links TRBV6-5 with TRBJ2-3, with D unclear. V was pared by 2 bases and J by 7 bases, with 19 bases between. CDR3 size: 16 residues. The germline gives CDR1 MNHEY, CDR2 SVGAGI. The CDR3 here is CASSYQYEQDLNTQYF. The DNA of the CDR3 is TGTGCCAGCAGTTACCAGTACGAGCAGGACCTTAATACGCAGTATTTT.

The rearrangement joins TRBV27 to TRBJ2-7; 11 bases fit TRBD1. CDR1 MNHEY and CDR2 SMNVEV come from the germline V gene (reference sequence). V was clipped by 4 bases and J by 2 bases; unmatched bases: 1. This CDR3 is built from 14 residues. CDR3 region: CASSSDRGPYEQYF. The CDR3 nucleotides read TGTGCCAGCAGTTCGGACAGGGGGCCCTACGAGCAGTACTTC.

The rearrangement joins TRBV7-8 to TRBJ2-7; 7 bases are shared with TRBD1. CDR1 is SGHVS, CDR2 FQNEAQ, per germline. The CDR3 is 13 residues long. V shed 5 bases and J 2 bases; nucleotides not matched to a gene: 3. CDR3 DNA sequence: TGTGCCAGCAGCCGACAGGGTCCCTACGAGCAGTACTTC. It translates to CASSRQGPYEQYF.

The V call is TRBV11-2, the J call TRBJ1-6; D uncertain. This CDR3 has 13 residues. Trimming removed 5 bases at V and 9 bases at J, with 11 bases between. The germline gives CDR1 SGHAT, CDR2 FQNNGV. The CDR3 sequence: CASSVISSSPLHF. The CDR3 bases are TGTGCCAGCAGCGTAATCTCTTCTTCACCCCTCCACTTT.

This clone was detected only once. The chain carries TRBV11-2 and TRBJ2-2; no clear D gene. Trimming cost V 5 bases and J 3 bases, with 16 bases left between them. The CDR3 is 16 amino acids. Germline assignment: CDR1 SGHAT and CDR2 FQNNGV. CDR3 nucleotide sequence: TGTGCCAGCAGCCCCTCCGGAGTGCGGTACACCGGGGAGCTGTTTTTT. Translated, it gives CASSPSGVRYTGELFF.

In its sample, this clone was seen many times. Additional DNA sequences in this sample encode the identical CDR3. This chain joins TRBV19 and TRBJ1-5; D not certain. Germline V gene sequence: CDR1 LNHDA, CDR2 SQIVND (reference sequence). The CDR3 contains 13 residues. Trimming cost V 1 base and J 6 bases, with 7 bases left between them. This chain's CDR3 is CASSIGSGQPQHF. DNA for the CDR3: TGTGCCAGTAGTATAGGGAGCGGTCAGCCCCAGCATTTT.

V gene TRBV19 combines with J gene TRBJ2-3; no reliable D call. There are 16 residues in the CDR3. V lost 1 base and J lost 8, with 19 bases in between. Germline V gene lookup returns CDR1 LNHDA and CDR2 SQIVND (reference sequence). This CDR3 is CASSIGKGFIYSTQYF. The CDR3 DNA is TGTGCCAGTAGTATAGGGAAGGGTTTCATCTATAGTACGCAGTATTTT.

CDR3 DNA: TGTGCCAGTAGTTACAGGGGTTACTATGGCTACACCTTC. It translates to CASSYRGYYGYTF. The rearrangement uses TRBV19 and TRBJ1-2; the match to TRBD1 covers 7 bases. V shed 5 bases and J 3 bases; nucleotides not matched to a gene: 3. CDR1 is LNHDA, CDR2 SQIVND, per germline (reference sequence). This CDR3 is 13 amino acids long.

The V call is TRBV27, the J call TRBJ2-5; 7 bases align to TRBD1. In germline, CDR1 is MNHEY, CDR2 SMNVEV (reference sequence). The CDR3 is made up of 13 amino acids. Losses at the gene ends were 6 bases for V and 5 bases for J; bases not matched to a gene: 6. CDR3 loop: CASRGGAGETQYF. CDR3 DNA: TGTGCCAGCAGAGGGGGCGCAGGGGAGACCCAGTACTTC.

This chain uses TRBV19 with TRBJ2-5; D gene uncertain. V lost 1 base and J lost 5, with 8 bases in between. CDR3 size: 13 residues. CDR1 and CDR2 from the germline V gene are LNHDA and SQIVND (reference sequence). In DNA, the CDR3 is TGTGCCAGTAGTATAGCGCTAGGGGAGACCCAGTACTTC. It is translated as CASSIALGETQYF.

The chain recombines TRBV28 with TRBJ1-2, with 12 positions matching TRBD1. V gave up 11 bases and J gave up 5 bases; unmatched junction bases: 15. The germline V gene encodes CDR1 MDHEN and CDR2 SYDVKM. The CDR3 totals 16 residues. CDR3 region: CALLGTGGGKQYGYTF. Written as DNA, the CDR3 is TGTGCCTTACTAGGGACAGGGGGCGGAAAACAATATGGCTACACCTTC.

The gene calls are TRBV18 and TRBJ2-1, with 9 positions matching TRBD2. The germline gives CDR1 KGHSH, CDR2 LQKENI. This CDR3 comprises 16 residues. V lost 2 bases to trimming and J lost 8 bases; unmatched junction nucleotides: 10. The CDR3 DNA follows: TGTGCCAGCTCACCAACTATAGCGGGAGAGTTGGATGAGCAGTTCTTC. Translated, it gives CASSPTIAGELDEQFF.

This clone has just one count. With a much larger clone just one base away, this may be a read error. CDR3 loop: CASSLEGLADNEQFF. The CDR3 region has the DNA TGTGCCAGCAGCTTAGAGGGACTAGCGGACAATGAGCAGTTCTTC. This rearrangement joins TRBV11-2 to TRBJ2-1, with 11 bases that match TRBD2. With 0 bases clipped from V and 5 bases from J, the junction kept 0 bases outside the gene matches. Germline assignment: CDR1 SGHAT and CDR2 FQNNGV. The CDR3 length is 15 residues.

The rearrangement links TRBV11-1 to TRBJ2-1, with 10 bases identical to TRBD2. Trimming cost V 6 bases and J 0 bases; bases outside gene matches: 2. Germline CDR1 SGHAT, CDR2 FQDESV (reference sequence). The CDR3 has 15 residues. CDR3: CASRLAGNSYNEQFF. CDR3 coding DNA: TGTGCCAGCAGACTAGCGGGGAACTCCTACAATGAGCAGTTCTTC.

V is TRBV19 and J is TRBJ2-5, with 11 bases aligning to TRBD1. V gave up 4 bases and J gave up 5 bases; unmatched junction bases: 6. This CDR3 is built from 15 residues. Germline V CDR1 and CDR2: LNHDA, SQIVND (reference sequence). The CDR3 is CASSTRGQGVETQYF. CDR3 DNA sequence: TGTGCCAGTAGTACCCGGGGACAGGGGGTGGAGACCCAGTACTTC.

This chain joins TRBV10-1 and TRBJ2-1; D perhaps matches TRBD2 (6 bases). Germline V gene lookup returns CDR1 WNHNN and CDR2 SYGVQD (reference sequence). Trimming left V 5 bases short and J 2 bases short, with 10 bases between. The CDR3 spans 14 residues. CDR3 DNA: TGCGCCAGCAGTTGGGGGGTTCCCTACAATGAGCAGTTCTTC. Residues: CASSWGVPYNEQFF.

The chain links TRBV4-1 to TRBJ2-7; 9 nucleotides align to TRBD1. V shed 1 base and J 5 bases; nucleotides not matched to a gene: 6. CDR3 size: 15 residues. Germline values: CDR1 MGHRA, CDR2 YSYEKL. CDR3 sequence: CASSQAAQGADEQYF. The CDR3 nucleotides are TGCGCCAGCAGCCAAGCGGCACAGGGGGCTGACGAGCAGTACTTC.

The chain is built from TRBV30 and TRBJ1-1; D remains ambiguous. Germline-derived CDR1 and CDR2 are GTSNPN and SVGIG (reference sequence). Deletions cut 0 bases from V and 0 bases from J, with 8 bases between. The CDR3 totals 14 residues. CDR3 protein: CAWSVRRVNTEAFF. CDR3 in DNA: TGTGCCTGGAGTGTACGAAGGGTGAACACTGAAGCTTTCTTT.